The 19 T cell receptor beta chains below all came from one sample that was sequenced in a study of blood T cells in healthy people across ages. With a J-beta primer mix and a sample-barcoded 5' primer, a second PCR ran about 7 to 12 cycles. MiXCR, applied by TCRdb to the 5' RACE reads, yields one record per CDR3 protein. The data contain 850,000 to 950,000 distinct CDR3 sequences, around 28% of them singletons. Sequencing used blood. The receptors were sampled from a woman aged 80 or over in good health.

About this clonotype itself: This could be a read error, since a much larger clone is one nucleotide away. The rearrangement links TRBV7-2 to TRBJ1-5; the match to TRBD1 covers 7 bases. This CDR3 has 14 amino acids. From germline, CDR1 is SGHTA and CDR2 FQGNSA. The CDR3 region is CASSKNRGGQLQHF. CDR3 bases: TGTGCCAGCAGCAAGAACAGGGGCGGGCAGCTCCAGCATTTT.

At least ten counts were recorded for this clonotype. CDR3 amino acids: CASSPGHAGTQYF. In DNA, the CDR3 is TGTGCCAGCAGCCCCGGACACGCGGGGACCCAGTACTTC. The chain links TRBV11-3 to TRBJ2-5; possibly TRBD1 or TRBD2 for D (5 bases each). Deletions cut 5 bases from V and 7 bases from J, with 14 bases between. The CDR3 has 13 amino acids. CDR1 is SGHNT and CDR2 is YENEEA in the germline V gene.

Remarks on this clonotype: A read error is possible here, since a much larger clone lies one base away. The chain uses TRBV20-1 and TRBJ1-2; D is possibly TRBD1 (5 bases). Germline V gene data show CDR1 as DFQATT and CDR2 as SNEGSKA (reference sequence). V gave up 7 bases and J gave up 5 bases, with 29 bases separating them. The CDR3 covers 17 residues. CDR3 residues: CSGRDQTLKSLDYGYTF. DNA of the CDR3: TGCAGTGGCCGGGACCAAACCTTGAAGAGCCTAGATTATGGCTACACCTTC.

This chain joins TRBV10-1 and TRBJ2-3; weak D call: TRBD2 (6 bases). Germline V gene lookup returns CDR1 WNHNN and CDR2 SYGVQD (reference sequence). The CDR3 extends over 15 amino acids. Trimming shortened V by 3 bases and J by 0 bases, and 10 bases separated the two germline ends. The CDR3 protein is CASSDHAGSTDTQYF. CDR3 DNA: TGCGCCAGCAGTGATCATGCGGGGAGCACAGATACGCAGTATTTT.

This clonotype has a count of ten or more. The chain joins TRBV6-5 to TRBJ1-2; 10 nucleotides agree with TRBD1. The CDR3 runs to 16 residues. J gave up 5 bases and V 6 bases, and 12 bases lay outside the gene matches. Germline V gives CDR1 MNHEY, CDR2 SVGAGI. The CDR3 DNA reads as TGTGCCAGCAGAGTTACCCAGGGACAGGGGAGTTATGGCTACACCTTC. As protein: CASRVTQGQGSYGYTF.

This clonotype appeared a few times. The chain couples TRBV6-2 or TRBV6-3 to TRBJ1-5; tentatively, D is TRBD1 (5 bases). The CDR3 runs to 16 residues. Trimming left V 0 bases short and J 4 bases short, with 13 bases between. The germline CDR1 and CDR2 sequences are MNHEY and SVGEGT. The CDR3, as DNA: TGTGCCAGCAGTTACTCCCCGAGGGGAGGTAATCAGCCCCAGCATTTT. It translates to CASSYSPRGGNQPQHF.

This clonotype was recorded a few times. The rearrangement links TRBV7-2 to TRBJ2-2; D gene uncertain. This CDR3 comprises 15 residues. V lost 2 bases and J 1 base, leaving 8 bases between the germline ends. The germline V gene has CDR1 SGHTA and CDR2 FQGNSA. CDR3 DNA: TGTGCCAGCAGCTTAAGGTCCCGGAACACCGGGGAGCTGTTTTTT. This gives the protein CASSLRSRNTGELFF.

The V gene is TRBV5-4, the J gene TRBJ2-1; perhaps TRBD2 as D (6 bases). The CDR3 has 17 residues. CDR1 is SGHNT, CDR2 YYREEE, per germline (reference sequence). The V and J ends lost 0 bases and 1 base respectively, with 14 bases between them. CDR3 sequence reads: CASSLDSGTPSYNEQFF. Here the CDR3 DNA reads TGTGCCAGCAGCTTGGATTCCGGGACTCCATCCTACAATGAGCAGTTCTTC. The whole variable domain, filled in from reference TRBV5-4 and TRBJ2-1, reads ETGVTQSPTHLIKTRGQQVTLRCSSQSGHNTVSWYQQALGQGPQFIFQYYREEENGRGNFPPRFSGLQFPNYSSELNVNALELDDSALYLCASSLDSGTPSYNEQFFGPGTRLTVL.

In DNA form, the CDR3 reads TGTGCCAGCAGCAACACACCTGGGGGGAGTCAGCCCCAGCATTTT. This codes for CASSNTPGGSQPQHF. The chain has TRBV7-3 and TRBJ1-5; perhaps TRBD1 as D (5 bases). The CDR3 covers 15 residues. Germline V CDR1 and CDR2: SGHTA, FQGTGA. Trimming removed 5 bases from V and 6 bases from J, with 17 bases in between.

V and J are TRBV5-6 and TRBJ1-1; D gene unclear. The CDR3 consists of 17 residues. Trimming took off 1 base at V and 6 bases at J, with 22 bases between the two ends. Per germline, CDR1 SGHDT and CDR2 YYEEEE. The CDR3, as DNA: TGTGCCAGCAGCTTGTATGGCAGAGGAAACATGAGCGCTGAAGCTTTCTTT. This translates into CASSLYGRGNMSAEAFF.

This clonotype has ten or more counts. The V and J genes are TRBV27 and TRBJ2-3; 7 bases map to TRBD1. The ends lost 6 bases at V and 0 bases at J; junction bases unmatched: 6. The CDR3 is made up of 15 amino acids. Looked up from germline, CDR1 is MNHEY and CDR2 is SMNVEV (reference sequence). CDR3: CASRMGQPSTDTQYF. The CDR3 region has the DNA TGTGCCAGCAGGATGGGACAGCCTAGCACAGATACGCAGTATTTT.

This clonotype showed up many times. The chain combines TRBV7-2 with TRBJ2-1; D possibly matches TRBD1 or TRBD2 (5 bases each). The ends were cut back, 0 bases at V and 4 bases at J, with 7 bases in the middle. The germline CDR1 and CDR2 sequences are SGHTA and FQGNSA. The CDR3 spans 14 residues. The CDR3 DNA is TGTGCCAGCAGCTTAGCTTGGGGGTACAATGAGCAGTTCTTC. Amino acid sequence: CASSLAWGYNEQFF.

This clonotype was seen a few times. With a much larger clone just one base away, this may be a read error. V is TRBV11-2 and J is TRBJ2-7, with TRBD1 matching 9 bases. The J call may not be correct, given that the DNA end is closer to TRBJ2-4. The CDR3 runs 17 residues. In germline, CDR1 is SGHAT, CDR2 FQNNGV. The chain's CDR3 is CASSLERGQGAGNIQYF. The CDR3 nucleotides read TGTGCCAGCAGCTTAGAACGGGGACAGGGTGCAGGGAACATTCAGTACTTC.

J is TRBJ2-7 and V is TRBV12-3 or TRBV12-4; TRBD2 agrees at 7 bases. V shed 3 bases, J shed 5 bases, and the junction held 13 bases outside the gene matches. This CDR3 comprises 16 residues. The CDR3 sequence: CASSFDAGVRSDEQYF. The DNA of the CDR3 is TGTGCCAGCAGTTTTGATGCGGGGGTGAGATCCGACGAGCAGTACTTC.

V and J are TRBV25-1 and TRBJ1-1; 8 positions agree with TRBD1. The CDR3 is 15 amino acids. Trimming took 3 bases from V and 5 from J; bases not matched to a gene: 8. In germline, CDR1 is MGHDK, CDR2 SYGVNS. DNA of the CDR3: TGTGCCAGCAGTGACCCAGGGGGCGCGTATACTGAAGCTTTCTTT. Translating gives CASSDPGGAYTEAFF.

The rearrangement joins TRBV6-2 or TRBV6-3 to TRBJ2-5, with 10 bases lining up with TRBD1. The V and J ends lost 6 bases and 4 bases, in that order; junction bases with no gene match: 8. The CDR3 totals 15 residues. The germline V gene encodes CDR1 MNHEY and CDR2 SVGEGT. CDR3 coding DNA: TGTGCCAGCAGATCCGGGACAGGGGTGCGAGAGACCCAGTACTTC. This sequence encodes CASRSGTGVRETQYF.

This clonotype was recorded at least ten times. The J gene is TRBJ2-6, the V gene TRBV7-6; perhaps TRBD2 as D (5 bases). CDR1 SGHVS and CDR2 FNYEAQ come from the germline V gene. The CDR3 is 15 residues long. V shed 2 bases and J shed 4 bases, with 9 bases lying between them. This CDR3 is CASSLSGRGANVLTF. CDR3 nucleotide sequence: TGTGCCAGCAGCTTAAGCGGACGGGGGGCCAACGTCCTGACTTTC.

Concerning this clonotype itself: At one end, the junction sequence differs from germline, possibly due to a read error. V and J are TRBV5-5 and TRBJ1-6; D possibly corresponds to TRBD1 (6 bases). There are 15 residues in the CDR3. The germline CDR1 and CDR2 sequences are SGHKS and YYEKEE (reference sequence). The DNA for the CDR3 is TGTGCCAGCAGCCTCCGGACAGTGATTAATTCACCCCTCCGCTTT. This codes for CASSLRTVINSPLRF. Filled out from reference TRBV5-5 and TRBJ1-6, the complete variable domain reads DAGVTQSPTHLIKTRGQQVTLRCSPISGHKSVSWYQQVLGQGPQFIFQYYEKEERGRGNFPDRFSARQFPNYSSELNVNALLLGDSALYLCASSLRTVINSPLRFGNGTRLTVT.

The chain is built from TRBV30 and TRBJ2-5, with 7 bases fitting TRBD2. The junction had 9 bases not matched to a gene; V was cut back by 4 bases and J by 4 bases. Per the germline V gene, CDR1 is GTSNPN and CDR2 is SVGIG (reference sequence). The CDR3 is 14 residues long. The CDR3 is CAWIRGRGIETQYF. CDR3 nucleotides: TGTGCCTGGATTCGTGGGCGGGGGATAGAGACCCAGTACTTC.